What follows describes a single TCR beta chain. The data originate from a study of response to subunit inactivated influenza vaccine. V lost 6 bases to trimming and J lost 0 bases, with 12 bases between them. The CDR3 is 15 amino acids. A single record per CDR3 protein comes from TCRdb applying MiXCR to the RT-PCR reads. The sample contains roughly 550,000 distinct CDR3 sequences, around 21% of which appear only once. This sample was also put to use in a study of T cells expressing NK-cell markers. From that study: 5'RACE template switching with UMIs produced the TCR beta cDNA. Eight donors were sequenced, seven testing HCMV-seropositive and one testing seronegative.

This specimen was CD4+ T cells sorted from PBMCs, taken 11 to 12 days after vaccination. The TCR originated in a man over 45 who received an inactivated influenza vaccine. V usage is TRBV12-3 or TRBV12-4 and J usage is TRBJ2-1; the D gene is possibly TRBD2 (5 bases). CDR3 in DNA: TGTGCCAGCAGGCCACCGGGGATCTCCTACAATGAGCAGTTCTTC. It specifies CASRPPGISYNEQFF.